This T cell receptor (beta chain) is from a study of CD8 T cells in Susac syndrome. V was clipped by 6 bases and J by 3 bases, with 18 bases between them. Per germline, CDR1 MNHEY and CDR2 SMNVEV (reference sequence). CDR3 length equals 15 residues. Sequencing of TCR beta was performed on blood CD8+ T cells and on blood CD4+ T cells. The study used treatment-naive patients who had stable or active relapsing-remitting disease as multiple sclerosis controls. TEMRA cells underwent FACS enrichment and CD8+ and CD4+ T cells underwent negative isolation. Random hexamers were used to reverse transcribe an amount of about 0.5 to 1 ug RNA. The immunoSEQ assay covered 54 Vbeta and 13 Jbeta segments for CDR3. TCRdb processed the immunoSEQ multiplex PCR reads anew with MiXCR; each CDR3 protein has one entry. The repertoire includes some 260,000 distinct CDR3 sequences, approximately 85% of them detected once, and around 0.12% sits in the top ten.

The receptor was isolated from a human donor with multiple sclerosis. Source material: CD8+ T cells from PBMCs. The genes are TRBV27 and TRBJ2-7, with D tentatively TRBD1 (6 bases). CDR3 region: CASSFAQGIFYEQYF. DNA for the CDR3: TGTGCCAGCAGCTTTGCACAGGGCATATTCTACGAGCAGTACTTC.